This is a list of T cell receptor beta chains from one sample in a study of identical twins. From the 5' RACE reads, TCRdb called clonotypes with MiXCR, one entry per CDR3 protein. The repertoire includes roughly 480,000 distinct CDR3 sequences, 24% of them detected once, and about 2.7% sits in the top ten. These data also featured in a second study, about T cells expressing NK-cell markers.

Source material: CD4+ T cells sorted from blood. These receptors originate from a woman younger than 35 in good health. The CDR3 runs from the conserved cysteine through the conserved F or W. The D gene is left open where the match is weak.

D gene: TRBD2
J gene: TRBJ2-3
V gene: TRBV5-1
CDR3 protein: CASRFGLAGATDTQYF

D gene: .
J gene: TRBJ2-5
V gene: TRBV29-1
CDR3 protein: CSAAPGLIRQETQYF

D gene: .
J gene: TRBJ2-2
V gene: TRBV20-1
CDR3 protein: CSARVGAGELFF

D gene: TRBD2
J gene: TRBJ2-1
V gene: TRBV12-3/TRBV12-4
CDR3 protein: CASSPTGGNVYNEQFF

D gene: TRBD1
J gene: TRBJ1-1
V gene: TRBV5-1
CDR3 protein: CASWDRRNTEAFF

D gene: .
J gene: TRBJ2-7
V gene: TRBV7-6
CDR3 protein: CASSKGNLGEQYF

D gene: .
J gene: TRBJ2-7
V gene: TRBV7-9
CDR3 protein: CASSPGHYEQYF

D gene: .
J gene: TRBJ2-1
V gene: TRBV5-5
CDR3 protein: CASRGPSYNEQFF

D gene: TRBD1
J gene: TRBJ1-6
V gene: TRBV6-1
CDR3 protein: CASSGQGISPLHF

D gene: .
J gene: TRBJ2-3
V gene: TRBV12-3/TRBV12-4
CDR3 protein: CASSLQSGTDTQYF

D gene: .
J gene: TRBJ1-3
V gene: TRBV12-3/TRBV12-4
CDR3 protein: CASSFDRHSGNTIYF

D gene: .
J gene: TRBJ2-5
V gene: TRBV9
CDR3 protein: CASSVQIKGTQYF

D gene: .
J gene: TRBJ2-2
V gene: TRBV10-3
CDR3 protein: CAIRTSVNTGELFF

D gene: .
J gene: TRBJ2-7
V gene: TRBV12-3/TRBV12-4
CDR3 protein: CASLYRGEQYF

D gene: TRBD2
J gene: TRBJ2-3
V gene: TRBV3-1
CDR3 protein: CASSQASGGAMDTQYF

D gene: .
J gene: TRBJ2-2
V gene: TRBV5-1
CDR3 protein: CASSLVGTTGELFF

D gene: .
J gene: TRBJ2-7
V gene: TRBV4-3
CDR3 protein: CASSQELGSGEQYF

D gene: TRBD2
J gene: TRBJ2-7
V gene: TRBV20-1
CDR3 protein: CSARAGTSEEQYF

D gene: TRBD1
J gene: TRBJ2-4
V gene: TRBV6-1
CDR3 protein: CASSPHHLDRNANIQYF

D gene: .
J gene: TRBJ1-2
V gene: TRBV20-1
CDR3 protein: CSASGRVADYTF

D gene: TRBD1
J gene: TRBJ1-1
V gene: TRBV29-1
CDR3 protein: CSADRGPEAFF

D gene: .
J gene: TRBJ2-1
V gene: TRBV7-9
CDR3 protein: CASNLRLLDEQFF

D gene: .
J gene: TRBJ2-1
V gene: TRBV15
CDR3 protein: CATSFYNEQFF

D gene: .
J gene: TRBJ2-3
V gene: TRBV27
CDR3 protein: CASSLLDSTDTQYF

D gene: .
J gene: TRBJ1-5
V gene: TRBV5-1
CDR3 protein: CASSLVGGSGQPQHF

D gene: TRBD2
J gene: TRBJ2-2
V gene: TRBV5-6
CDR3 protein: CASSLAVVGTISTGELFF

D gene: .
J gene: TRBJ2-1
V gene: TRBV20-1
CDR3 protein: CRMHGSYNEQFF

D gene: .
J gene: TRBJ2-6
V gene: TRBV10-3
CDR3 protein: CAITDSTGAANVLTF

D gene: .
J gene: TRBJ1-1
V gene: TRBV9
CDR3 protein: CASSVERGNTEAFF

D gene: .
J gene: TRBJ2-7
V gene: TRBV5-1
CDR3 protein: CASSPGRTTSYEQYF

D gene: .
J gene: TRBJ2-1
V gene: TRBV29-1
CDR3 protein: CSVEDHRGSSYNEQFF

D gene: .
J gene: TRBJ2-4
V gene: TRBV16
CDR3 protein: CASSRFLDIQYF

D gene: .
J gene: TRBJ2-2
V gene: TRBV20-1
CDR3 protein: CSARDVSGSRELFF

D gene: .
J gene: TRBJ2-7
V gene: TRBV5-5
CDR3 protein: CASSLGNRGVISYEQYF

D gene: .
J gene: TRBJ2-5
V gene: TRBV5-1
CDR3 protein: CASSLEGSGETQYF

D gene: .
J gene: TRBJ1-1
V gene: TRBV5-1
CDR3 protein: CASRQDGNTEAFF

D gene: TRBD2
J gene: TRBJ2-1
V gene: TRBV6-5
CDR3 protein: CASSYAASGRNPSYNEQFF

D gene: TRBD1
J gene: TRBJ1-2
V gene: TRBV13
CDR3 protein: CASSETDRGYGYTF

D gene: TRBD1
J gene: TRBJ2-1
V gene: TRBV9
CDR3 protein: CASSVRGQVNNEQFF

D gene: TRBD2
J gene: TRBJ2-3
V gene: TRBV5-1
CDR3 protein: CATRSGGGRTSTDTQYF

D gene: .
J gene: TRBJ2-3
V gene: TRBV20-1
CDR3 protein: CSGWGSGTDTQYF

D gene: TRBD2
J gene: TRBJ2-1
V gene: TRBV30
CDR3 protein: CAWNKVAGENEQFF

D gene: TRBD1
J gene: TRBJ2-7
V gene: TRBV29-1
CDR3 protein: CSTPGTGSDEQYF

D gene: TRBD2
J gene: TRBJ2-1
V gene: TRBV6-2/TRBV6-3
CDR3 protein: CASSSPLTSGGSYNEQFF

D gene: .
J gene: TRBJ1-2
V gene: TRBV5-1
CDR3 protein: CASSLIGDGYTF

D gene: TRBD2
J gene: TRBJ2-7
V gene: TRBV6-2/TRBV6-3
CDR3 protein: CASSLAGGNYEQYF

D gene: .
J gene: TRBJ1-2
V gene: TRBV7-2
CDR3 protein: CASDSRGYTF

D gene: TRBD1
J gene: TRBJ2-7
V gene: TRBV6-2/TRBV6-3
CDR3 protein: CASSYSRTGFYEQYF

D gene: .
J gene: TRBJ2-6
V gene: TRBV5-1
CDR3 protein: CASTTYGANVLTF

D gene: .
J gene: TRBJ2-7
V gene: TRBV9
CDR3 protein: CASSVGPGAPYEQYF

D gene: .
J gene: TRBJ2-3
V gene: TRBV20-1
CDR3 protein: CSANRVLSSTDTQYF

D gene: .
J gene: TRBJ1-4
V gene: TRBV29-1
CDR3 protein: CSVRRRGTNEKLFF

D gene: .
J gene: TRBJ2-5
V gene: TRBV24-1
CDR3 protein: CATSDPRGGNKSQETQYF

D gene: .
J gene: TRBJ1-1
V gene: TRBV20-1
CDR3 protein: CSARVREIITEAFF

D gene: .
J gene: TRBJ2-2
V gene: TRBV11-2
CDR3 protein: CASSLIGNGGRTGELFF

D gene: .
J gene: TRBJ1-5
V gene: TRBV10-3
CDR3 protein: CAIAGANQPQHF

D gene: TRBD2
J gene: TRBJ2-5
V gene: TRBV5-4
CDR3 protein: CASSPSTGGGETQYF

D gene: .
J gene: TRBJ2-2
V gene: TRBV20-1
CDR3 protein: CSARDKGELFF

D gene: TRBD1
J gene: TRBJ2-7
V gene: TRBV12-3/TRBV12-4
CDR3 protein: CASTWTGGSYEQYF